One sample yielded the 8 T cell receptor beta chains listed below, sequenced in a study of blood T cell repertoires in COVID-19. Profiling relied on immunoSEQ multiplex PCR, and the TCRdb table lists in-frame clones only, not all of them. Of fewer than 350,000 clones listed, 75% to 90% are singletons. Input material: PBMCs or T cells enriched from blood (not recorded which). Every receptor here comes from a woman aged 50 to 60 who had recovered from COVID-19.

This clone was recorded once. This chain links TRBV3-1 (or the pseudogene TRBV3-2) with TRBJ1-4; D call uncertain. The ends were cut back, 2 bases at V and 8 bases at J, with 6 bases in the middle. CDR1 is LGHDT, CDR2 YNNKEL, per germline (reference sequence). The CDR3 is 12 amino acids. Written as DNA, the CDR3 is TGTGCCAGCAGCCAACTGGGCGAAAAACTGTTTTTT. This sequence encodes CASSQLGEKLFF.

In this sample, this clone turned up once. The chain is built from TRBV10-3 and TRBJ2-1; D may be TRBD1 (5 bases). CDR3 size: 14 residues. V lost 2 bases, J lost 9 bases, and 14 bases lay in between. Germline CDR1 ENHRY, CDR2 SYGVKD. The CDR3 loop reads CAISEMDDTGEQFF. DNA of the CDR3: TGTGCCATCAGTGAGATGGACGACACAGGTGAGCAGTTCTTC.

The chain has TRBV13 and TRBJ1-1; 8 nucleotides agree with TRBD1. This CDR3 spans 15 amino acids. Germline CDR1 reads PRHDT; CDR2 reads FYEKMQ (reference sequence). After removal of 5 bases from V and 5 bases from J, the junction contained 10 bases not matched to a gene. The CDR3 sequence is CASSGPQGAGTEAFF. CDR3 in DNA: TGTGCCAGCAGCGGCCCCCAGGGGGCGGGTACTGAAGCTTTCTTT.

The genes are TRBV13 and TRBJ2-7; 8 positions agree with TRBD1. Looked up from germline, CDR1 is PRHDT and CDR2 is FYEKMQ (reference sequence). Trimming at V came to 5 bases and at J to 5 bases, leaving 14 bases not matched to a gene. The CDR3 has 16 residues. CDR3 DNA: TGTGCCAGCAGCACCTCGGGGCAGGGGGCGTTAAACGAGCAGTACTTC. Translation: CASSTSGQGALNEQYF.

This chain joins TRBV6-5 and TRBJ1-4; 7 bases map to TRBD1. Germline assignment: CDR1 MNHEY and CDR2 SVGAGI. J was trimmed by 4 bases and V by 0 bases; bases with no gene match: 2. CDR3 length equals 15 residues. CDR3 in DNA: TGTGCCAGCAGTTACTCGGGACAGATTAATGAAAAACTGTTTTTT. It translates to CASSYSGQINEKLFF.

The chain links TRBV7-2 to TRBJ2-7; TRBD1 might be the D (6 bases). CDR3 size: 14 residues. Deletions cut 4 bases from V and 3 bases from J, with 13 bases between. CDR1 SGHTA and CDR2 FQGNSA come from the germline V gene. DNA of the CDR3: TGTGCCAGCAGCTCCCAGGGGAATAGCTACGAGCAGTACTTC. This sequence encodes CASSSQGNSYEQYF.

Turning to this clone: At one end the junction does not follow the germline gene, possibly because of a read error. This sequence joins TRBV2 and TRBJ1-3, with 10 bases that match TRBD1. This CDR3 is 15 amino acids long. CDR1 is SNHLY, CDR2 FYNNEI, per germline. The CDR3: CASSPRDRGRLLESF. In DNA, the CDR3 is TGTGCCAGCAGTCCCCGGGACAGGGGCCGCCTTCTGGAAAGTTTT.

This chain connects TRBV6-4 to TRBJ2-2; D not resolved. V lost 3 bases, J lost 2 bases, and 10 bases lay in between. The germline CDR1 and CDR2 sequences are MRHNA and SNTAGT. CDR3 length equals 15 residues. CDR3 sequence: CASSEGPGNTGELFF. The CDR3 DNA reads TGTGCCAGCAGTGAAGGTCCAGGTAACACCGGGGAGCTGTTTTTT.